The 6 T cell receptor beta chains reported below all come from one sample, sequenced in a study of regulatory T cells in long-lasting Graves disease. Time point here: newly diagnosed GD, antithyroid drugs for less than 3 months. The TCR library used RNA extracted from PBMCs. In building TCR beta libraries, iRepertoire HTBI primers were used together with Arm-PCR of CDR3 regions. TCRdb re-called the multiplex PCR reads through MiXCR, storing one row per CDR3 protein. Here the sample spans fewer than 650,000 distinct CDR3 sequences, roughly 16% being singletons. These data are also associated with another study on T cells in Graves' hyperthyroidism and ophthalmopathy.

The sequencing here drew on peripheral blood mononuclear cells (PBMCs), taken at new diagnosis, from a patient treated with antithyroid drugs. These receptors were collected from a man between 18 and 29 years old with Graves disease.

This clonotype was seen a few times. This chain links TRBV29-1 with TRBJ2-7, with no clear D. The CDR3 length is 13 residues. The V and J ends lost 3 bases and 5 bases respectively, with 14 bases between them. Looked up from germline, CDR1 is SQVTM and CDR2 is ANQGSEA. In nucleotides, the CDR3 is TGCAGCGTTGATGGTAGATTCATGGACGAGCAGTACTTC. Residues: CSVDGRFMDEQYF.

This clonotype was counted at least ten times. CDR3 residues: CASSAMDSDNGETQYF. CDR3 in DNA: TGTGCCAGCAGCGCTATGGACAGTGACAATGGGGAGACCCAGTACTTC. The chain is built from TRBV7-3 and TRBJ2-5; tentatively, D is TRBD1 (6 bases). Trimming shortened V by 5 bases and J by 5 bases, and 21 bases separated the two germline ends. Germline V gene sequence: CDR1 SGHTA, CDR2 FQGTGA. This CDR3 has 16 residues.

This clonotype was observed at least ten times. The chain has TRBV3-1 and TRBJ1-2; 7 bases are a match to TRBD1. Per germline, CDR1 LGHDT and CDR2 YNNKEL (reference sequence). V lost 3 bases to trimming and J lost 11 bases; unmatched junction nucleotides: 3. The CDR3 is 11 residues long. CDR3 residues: CASSQGQLYTF. The CDR3 region has the DNA TGTGCCAGCAGCCAGGGACAGCTTTACACCTTC.

In regard to this clonotype: A read error may be the cause here, since a much bigger clone is one base away. The chain recombines TRBV28 with TRBJ2-6; D is uncertain. The CDR3 runs 15 residues. Germline assignment: CDR1 MDHEN and CDR2 SYDVKM. Trimming took off 5 bases at V and 0 bases at J, with 8 bases between the two ends. CDR3 loop: CASSKSFSGANVLTF. For the CDR3, the DNA is TGTGCCAGCAGTAAGAGCTTCTCTGGGGCCAACGTCCTGACTTTC.

This clonotype was counted at least ten times. The V gene is TRBV2, the J gene TRBJ2-1; D is unclear. V lost 6 bases and J 6 bases, leaving 18 bases between the germline ends. The CDR3 covers 15 residues. CDR1 is SNHLY, CDR2 FYNNEI, per germline. Here the CDR3 reads CASSDAPLGSNEQFF. The CDR3 nucleotides are TGTGCCAGCAGCGACGCCCCTTTAGGGTCCAATGAGCAGTTCTTC.

This clonotype was recorded at least ten times. Relative to the germline gene, one junction end is altered; a read error may explain this. The J gene is TRBJ1-1, the V gene TRBV5-5; no clear D gene. The CDR3 contains 13 residues. Germline-derived CDR1 and CDR2 are SGHKS and YYEKEE (reference sequence). The CDR3 loop is CASTLYQNTEAFF. The CDR3 coding sequence is TGTGCCAGCACCTTGTATCAGAACACTGAAGCTTTCTTT.